This entry lists 10 T cell receptor beta chains sequenced from one sample in a study of cytomegalovirus exposure and HLA in healthy donors. Primers for the PCR totalled 60 Vbeta and 13 Jbeta. TCRdb's copy holds only in-frame clones and misses some; the assay was immunoSEQ multiplex PCR. The sample lists nearly 95,000 clones; approximately 7.7% were seen once. Sequenced material: PBMCs. These receptors all come from a man aged 50 or older in good health and CMV-seronegative.

The chain uses TRBV2 and TRBJ2-7; 9 nucleotides line up with TRBD1. The CDR3 consists of 13 residues. CDR1 is SNHLY, CDR2 FYNNEI, per germline. J gave up 2 bases and V 11 bases, and 7 bases lay outside the gene matches. The CDR3 here is CACGGTGTYEQYF. The CDR3 DNA reads TGTGCCTGTGGGGGGACAGGGACCTACGAGCAGTACTTC. Full variable domain (outside the CDR3, taken from reference TRBV2 and TRBJ2-7): EPEVTQTPSHQVTQMGQEVILRCVPISNHLYFYWYRQILGQKVEFLVSFYNNEISEKSEIFDDQFSVERPDGSNFTLKIRSTKLEDSAMYFCACGGTGTYEQYFGPGTRLTVT.

The gene calls are TRBV6-5 and TRBJ2-3, with D maybe TRBD1 (6 bases). V lost 0 bases and J 1 base, leaving 11 bases between the germline ends. Germline V gene lookup returns CDR1 MNHEY and CDR2 SVGAGI. The CDR3 totals 16 residues. The CDR3 coding sequence is TGTGCCAGCAGTTACTCTGGTCGGACAGGCACAGATACGCAGTATTTT. Translating it yields CASSYSGRTGTDTQYF.

This clone was observed a few times. V gene TRBV2 combines with J gene TRBJ2-7, with a weak D call TRBD1 (6 bases). Germline CDR1 is SNHLY and CDR2 is FYNNEI. This CDR3 is 13 amino acids long. Between the trimmed V and J ends, which lost 1 base and 3 bases, there was a span of 7 bases. The CDR3 loop is CASSEDRDYEQYF. CDR3 sequence (DNA): TGTGCCAGCAGTGAAGACAGGGACTACGAGCAGTACTTC.

The chain joins TRBV5-1 to TRBJ1-2; TRBD1 agrees at 8 bases. Germline assignment: CDR1 SGHRS and CDR2 YFSETQ. The ends lost 4 bases at V and 7 bases at J; junction bases unmatched: 6. The CDR3 consists of 13 residues. CDR3 sequence reads: CASSHGQGGGYTF. The CDR3 DNA sequence: TGCGCCAGCAGCCATGGACAGGGTGGTGGCTACACCTTC.

The chain carries TRBV4-1 and TRBJ2-6; weak D call: TRBD1 (8 bases). The ends were cut back, 4 bases at V and 3 bases at J, with 16 bases in the middle. Looked up from germline, CDR1 is MGHRA and CDR2 is YSYEKL. The CDR3 runs 17 residues. The CDR3 here is CASSPTGEGYGANVLTF. The CDR3 DNA reads as TGCGCCAGCAGCCCGACAGGGGAGGGATATGGGGCCAACGTCCTGACTTTC.

On this clone itself: Other nucleotide sequences in the sample specify the same CDR3. V usage is TRBV14 and J usage is TRBJ2-7, with D perhaps matching TRBD1 (6 bases). V lost 3 bases to trimming and J lost 5 bases, with 11 bases between them. CDR3 length equals 13 residues. Germline CDR1 is SGHDN and CDR2 is FVKESK. CDR3 residues: CASSQVRGNEQYF. The CDR3 nucleotides are TGTGCCAGCAGCCAGGTCAGGGGAAACGAGCAGTACTTC.

A few counts support this clone. The gene calls are TRBV7-9 and TRBJ2-3; D possibly corresponds to TRBD2 (5 bases). CDR1 is SEHNR, CDR2 FQNEAQ, per germline (reference sequence). With 3 bases removed from V and 7 bases from J, the gap between germline ends came to 11 bases. This CDR3 is 13 amino acids long. In nucleotides, the CDR3 is TGTGCCAGCAGCTTCCCCCCGGGATATACGCAGTATTTT. Translated, it gives CASSFPPGYTQYF.

The rearrangement uses TRBV5-1 and TRBJ2-1; D is ambiguous. The CDR3 sequence is 15 residues long. Trimming left V 1 base short and J 0 bases short, with 8 bases between. In germline, CDR1 is SGHRS, CDR2 YFSETQ. The chain's CDR3 is CASSLIGDSYNEQFF. DNA of the CDR3: TGCGCCAGCAGCTTGATCGGTGACTCCTACAATGAGCAGTTCTTC.

The chain carries TRBV7-9 and TRBJ2-7, with 7 bases lining up with TRBD2. CDR3 length equals 16 residues. The junction had 11 bases not matched to a gene; V was cut back by 1 base and J by 5 bases. Germline V gives CDR1 SEHNR, CDR2 FQNEAQ (reference sequence). The CDR3 protein is CASSLVSGSAGNEQYF. Here the CDR3 DNA reads TGTGCCAGCAGCTTAGTTAGCGGGTCCGCTGGTAACGAGCAGTACTTC.

The table lists this clone with a few counts. The chain has TRBV6-5 and TRBJ2-3; D is possibly TRBD1 (7 bases). Germline CDR1 reads MNHEY; CDR2 reads SVGAGI. CDR3 size: 15 residues. Trimming took 4 bases from V and 0 from J, leaving 11 bases between them. This chain's CDR3 is CASSSTGTSTDTQYF. The CDR3 nucleotides read TGTGCCAGCAGTTCGACAGGGACTAGCACAGATACGCAGTATTTT.